The T cell receptor (beta chain) described here comes from a study of Graves' ophthalmopathy and Graves' hyperthyroidism. Beta-chain TCR CDR3 regions were amplified from RNA transcripts. Second-round multiplex PCR came after a first-round RT-PCR that employed HTBI primers. TCRdb redid the calling of the multiplex PCR reads with MiXCR, one entry per CDR3 protein. The sample yields about 420,000 distinct CDR3 sequences, around a fifth seen once. CDR1 KGHDR and CDR2 SFDVKD come from the germline V gene. The CDR3 has 13 amino acids. V was trimmed by 8 bases and J by 8 bases, leaving 17 bases between them. Hyperthyroidism counted as stable given no ophthalmopathy within 18 months of follow-up.

The chain has TRBV24-1 and TRBJ2-5; D gene ambiguous. The clonotype was recovered from a woman under 30 with stable Graves' hyperthyroidism. The sequencing input was peripheral blood. CDR3 protein: CATTTLPKGTQYF. CDR3 sequence (DNA): TGTGCCACCACGACTCTCCCAAAAGGAACCCAGTACTTC.